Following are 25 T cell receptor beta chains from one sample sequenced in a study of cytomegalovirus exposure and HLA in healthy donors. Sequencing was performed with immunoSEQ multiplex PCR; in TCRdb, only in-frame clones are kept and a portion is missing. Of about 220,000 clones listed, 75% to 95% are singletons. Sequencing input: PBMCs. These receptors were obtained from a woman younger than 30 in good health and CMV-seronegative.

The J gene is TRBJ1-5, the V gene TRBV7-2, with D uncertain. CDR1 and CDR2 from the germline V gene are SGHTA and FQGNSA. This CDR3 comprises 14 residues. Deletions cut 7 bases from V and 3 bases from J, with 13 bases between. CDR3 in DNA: TGTGCCAGCACCGCAGACCTAGTCAATCAGCCCCAGCATTTT. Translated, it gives CASTADLVNQPQHF.

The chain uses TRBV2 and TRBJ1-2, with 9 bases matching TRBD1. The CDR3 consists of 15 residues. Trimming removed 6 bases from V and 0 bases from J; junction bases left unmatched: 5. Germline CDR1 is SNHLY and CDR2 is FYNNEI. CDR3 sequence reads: CASRGDRVANYGYTF. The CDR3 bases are TGTGCCAGCAGGGGGGACAGGGTCGCTAACTATGGCTACACCTTC.

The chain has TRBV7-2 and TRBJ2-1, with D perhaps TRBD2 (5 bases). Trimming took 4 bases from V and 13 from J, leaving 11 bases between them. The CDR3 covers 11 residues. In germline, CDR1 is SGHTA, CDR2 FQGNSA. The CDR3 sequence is CASSYRLSQFF. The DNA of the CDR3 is TGTGCCAGCAGCTATCGACTATCCCAGTTCTTC.

CDR3 in DNA: TGCAGCGTTGAACTAGCGGGAGGGAACACCGGGGAGCTGTTTTTT. Its translation: CSVELAGGNTGELFF. This chain links TRBV29-1 with TRBJ2-2; 11 bases fit TRBD2. V shed 2 bases and J 1 base; nucleotides not matched to a gene: 0. The CDR3 extends over 15 amino acids. Germline V gene lookup returns CDR1 SQVTM and CDR2 ANQGSEA.

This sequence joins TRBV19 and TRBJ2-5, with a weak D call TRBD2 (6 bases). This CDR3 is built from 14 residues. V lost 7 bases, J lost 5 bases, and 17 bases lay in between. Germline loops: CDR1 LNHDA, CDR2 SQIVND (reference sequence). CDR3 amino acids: CASTRGRGVETQYF. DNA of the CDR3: TGTGCCAGTACCCGAGGGCGGGGTGTTGAGACCCAGTACTTC. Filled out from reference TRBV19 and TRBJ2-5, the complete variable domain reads DGGITQSPKYLFRKEGQNVTLSCEQNLNHDAMYWYRQDPGQGLRLIYYSQIVNDFQKGDIAEGYSVSREKKESFPLTVTSAQKNPTAFYLCASTRGRGVETQYFGPGTRLLVL.

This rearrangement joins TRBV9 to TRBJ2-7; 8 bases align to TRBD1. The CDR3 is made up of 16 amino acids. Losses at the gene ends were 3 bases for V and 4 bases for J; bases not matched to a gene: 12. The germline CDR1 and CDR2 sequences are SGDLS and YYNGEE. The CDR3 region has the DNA TGTGCCAGCAGCGGGGATCCAGCCCAGGGGGCTTACGAGCAGTACTTC. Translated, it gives CASSGDPAQGAYEQYF.

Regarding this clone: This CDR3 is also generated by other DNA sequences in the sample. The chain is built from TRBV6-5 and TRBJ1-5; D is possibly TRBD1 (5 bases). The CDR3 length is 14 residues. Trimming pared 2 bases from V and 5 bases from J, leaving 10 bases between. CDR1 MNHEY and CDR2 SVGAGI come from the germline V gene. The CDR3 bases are TGTGCCAGCAGTTACAGGGGTAGAGATCAGCCCCAGCATTTT. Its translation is CASSYRGRDQPQHF.

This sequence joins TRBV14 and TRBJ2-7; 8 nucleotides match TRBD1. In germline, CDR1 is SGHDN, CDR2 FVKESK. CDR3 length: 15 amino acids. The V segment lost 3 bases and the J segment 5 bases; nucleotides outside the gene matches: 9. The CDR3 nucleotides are TGTGCCAGCAGCCATTACAGGACAGGGTTGGACGAGCAGTACTTC. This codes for CASSHYRTGLDEQYF.

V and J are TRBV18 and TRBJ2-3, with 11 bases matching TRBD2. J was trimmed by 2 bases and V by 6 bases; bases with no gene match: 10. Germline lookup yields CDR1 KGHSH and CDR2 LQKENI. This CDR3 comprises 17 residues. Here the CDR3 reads CASSRRTSGSITDTQYF. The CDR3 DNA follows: TGTGCCAGCTCTCGCCGGACTAGCGGGTCCATCACAGATACGCAGTATTTT.

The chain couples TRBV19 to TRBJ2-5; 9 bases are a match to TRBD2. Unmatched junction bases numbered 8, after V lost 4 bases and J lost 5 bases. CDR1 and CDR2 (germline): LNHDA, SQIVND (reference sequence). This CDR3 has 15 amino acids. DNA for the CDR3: TGTGCCAGTAGTACCTCCGGGACTAGCAGGGAGACCCAGTACTTC. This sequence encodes CASSTSGTSRETQYF.

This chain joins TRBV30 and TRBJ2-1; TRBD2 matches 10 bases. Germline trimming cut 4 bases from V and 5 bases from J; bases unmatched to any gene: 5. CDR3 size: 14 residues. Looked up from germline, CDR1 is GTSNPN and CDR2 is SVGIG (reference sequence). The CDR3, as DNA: TGTGCCTGGAACCGACTAGCGGGCAACAATGAGCAGTTCTTC. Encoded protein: CAWNRLAGNNEQFF.

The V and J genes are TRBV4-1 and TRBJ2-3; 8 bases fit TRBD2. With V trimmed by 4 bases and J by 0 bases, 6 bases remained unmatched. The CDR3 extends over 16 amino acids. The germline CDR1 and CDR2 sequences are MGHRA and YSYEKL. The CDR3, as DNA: TGCGCCAGCAGCCCCTCGCCTAGCGGGAGCACAGATACGCAGTATTTT. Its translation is CASSPSPSGSTDTQYF.

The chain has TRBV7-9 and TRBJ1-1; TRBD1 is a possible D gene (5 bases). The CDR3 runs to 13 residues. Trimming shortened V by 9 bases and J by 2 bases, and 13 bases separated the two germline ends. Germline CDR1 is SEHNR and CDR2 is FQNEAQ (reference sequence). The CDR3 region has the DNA TGTGCCAGTGCCAGGGAGGTCAACACTGAAGCTTTCTTT. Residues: CASAREVNTEAFF.

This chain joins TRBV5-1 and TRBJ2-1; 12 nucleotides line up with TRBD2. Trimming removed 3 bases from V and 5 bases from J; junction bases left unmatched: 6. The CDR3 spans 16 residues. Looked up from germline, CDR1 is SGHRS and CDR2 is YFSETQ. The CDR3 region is CASSSRTSGTNNEQFF. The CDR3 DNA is TGCGCCAGCAGCTCCCGGACTAGCGGGACTAACAATGAGCAGTTCTTC.

CDR3 region: CASSPVGNSGANVLTF. The DNA of the CDR3 is TGTGCCAGCAGCCCCGTGGGCAACTCTGGGGCCAACGTCCTGACTTTC. The rearrangement links TRBV28 to TRBJ2-6; no clear D. The CDR3 consists of 16 residues. Germline V CDR1 and CDR2: MDHEN, SYDVKM. Trimming shortened V by 6 bases and J by 0 bases, and 12 bases separated the two germline ends.

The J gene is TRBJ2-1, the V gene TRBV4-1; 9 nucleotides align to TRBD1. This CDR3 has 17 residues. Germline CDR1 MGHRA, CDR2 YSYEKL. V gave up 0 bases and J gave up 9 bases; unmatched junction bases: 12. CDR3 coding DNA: TGCGCCAGCAGCCAAGATCTCGGGACAGGGAGGGGCGGTGAGCAGTTCTTC. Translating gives CASSQDLGTGRGGEQFF.

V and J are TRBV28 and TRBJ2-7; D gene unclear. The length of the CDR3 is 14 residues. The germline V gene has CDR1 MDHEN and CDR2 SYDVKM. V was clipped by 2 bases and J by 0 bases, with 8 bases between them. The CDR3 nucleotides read TGTGCCAGCAGTTTACCGGTAAACTCCTACGAGCAGTACTTC. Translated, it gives CASSLPVNSYEQYF.

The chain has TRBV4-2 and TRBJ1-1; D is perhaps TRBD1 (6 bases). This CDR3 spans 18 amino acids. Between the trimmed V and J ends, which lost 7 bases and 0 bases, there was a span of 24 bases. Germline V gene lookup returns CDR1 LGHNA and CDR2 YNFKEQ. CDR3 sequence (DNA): TGTGCCAGCACAGACGGACGCGGTAAAAGGGGGATGAACACTGAAGCTTTCTTT. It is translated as CASTDGRGKRGMNTEAFF.

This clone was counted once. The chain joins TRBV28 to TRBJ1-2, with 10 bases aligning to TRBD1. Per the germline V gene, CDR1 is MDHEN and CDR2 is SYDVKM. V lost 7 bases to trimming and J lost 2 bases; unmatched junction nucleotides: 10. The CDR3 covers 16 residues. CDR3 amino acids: CASNSAWDRGNYGYTF. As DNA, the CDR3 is TGTGCCAGCAATTCGGCCTGGGACAGGGGCAACTATGGCTACACCTTC.

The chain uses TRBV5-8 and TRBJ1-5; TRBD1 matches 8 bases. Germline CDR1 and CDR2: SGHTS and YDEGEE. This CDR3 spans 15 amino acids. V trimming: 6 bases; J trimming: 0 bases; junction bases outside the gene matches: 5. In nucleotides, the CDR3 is TGTGCCAGCACCAAGGGACAGGTTAGCAATCAGCCCCAGCATTTT. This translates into CASTKGQVSNQPQHF.

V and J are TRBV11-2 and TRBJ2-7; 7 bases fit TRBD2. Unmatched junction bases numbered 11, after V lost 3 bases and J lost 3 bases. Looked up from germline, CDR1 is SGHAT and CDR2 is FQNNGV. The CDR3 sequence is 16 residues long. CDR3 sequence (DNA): TGTGCCAGCAGCTTGCTAGCGGCACCTTCCCTCTACGAGCAGTACTTC. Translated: CASSLLAAPSLYEQYF.

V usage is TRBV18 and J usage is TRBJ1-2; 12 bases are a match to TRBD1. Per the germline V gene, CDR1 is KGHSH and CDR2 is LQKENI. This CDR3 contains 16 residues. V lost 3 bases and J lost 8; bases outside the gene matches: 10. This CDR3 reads CASSPSGQGALRGYTF. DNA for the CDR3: TGTGCCAGCTCACCCTCGGGACAGGGGGCGCTGAGGGGCTACACCTTC.

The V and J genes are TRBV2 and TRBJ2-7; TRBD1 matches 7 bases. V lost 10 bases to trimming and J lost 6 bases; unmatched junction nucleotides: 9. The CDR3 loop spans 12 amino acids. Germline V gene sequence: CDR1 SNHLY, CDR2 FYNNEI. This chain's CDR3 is CATETGISEQYF. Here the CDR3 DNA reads TGTGCCACCGAGACAGGGATAAGCGAGCAGTACTTC.

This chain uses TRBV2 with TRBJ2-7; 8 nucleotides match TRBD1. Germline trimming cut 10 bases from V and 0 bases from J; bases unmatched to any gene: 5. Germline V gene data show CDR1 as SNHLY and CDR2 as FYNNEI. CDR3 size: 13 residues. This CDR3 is CANRDRISYEQYF. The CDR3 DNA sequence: TGTGCCAACCGGGACAGGATCTCCTACGAGCAGTACTTC.

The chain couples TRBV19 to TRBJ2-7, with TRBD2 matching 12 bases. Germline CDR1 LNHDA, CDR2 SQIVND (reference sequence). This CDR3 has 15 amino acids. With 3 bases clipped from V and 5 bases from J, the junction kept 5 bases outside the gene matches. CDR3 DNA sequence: TGTGCCAGTAGTATTTACGGACTAGCGGGACACGAGCAGTACTTC. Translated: CASSIYGLAGHEQYF. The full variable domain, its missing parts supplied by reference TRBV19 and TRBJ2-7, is DGGITQSPKYLFRKEGQNVTLSCEQNLNHDAMYWYRQDPGQGLRLIYYSQIVNDFQKGDIAEGYSVSREKKESFPLTVTSAQKNPTAFYLCASSIYGLAGHEQYFGPGTRLTVT.